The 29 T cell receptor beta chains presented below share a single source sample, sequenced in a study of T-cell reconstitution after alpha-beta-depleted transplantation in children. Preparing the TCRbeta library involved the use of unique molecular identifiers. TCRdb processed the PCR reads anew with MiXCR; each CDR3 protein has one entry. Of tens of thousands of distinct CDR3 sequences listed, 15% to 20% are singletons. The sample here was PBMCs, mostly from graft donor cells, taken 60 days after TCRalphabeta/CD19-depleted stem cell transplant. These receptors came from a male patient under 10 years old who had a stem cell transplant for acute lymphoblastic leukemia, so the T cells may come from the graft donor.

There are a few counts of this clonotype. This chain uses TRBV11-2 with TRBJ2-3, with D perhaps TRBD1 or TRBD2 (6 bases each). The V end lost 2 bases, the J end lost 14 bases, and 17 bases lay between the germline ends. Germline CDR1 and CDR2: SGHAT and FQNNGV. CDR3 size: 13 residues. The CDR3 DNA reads TGTGCCAGCAGCTTACTCGTCAGGGGAGGACTGTATTTT. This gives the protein CASSLLVRGGLYF.

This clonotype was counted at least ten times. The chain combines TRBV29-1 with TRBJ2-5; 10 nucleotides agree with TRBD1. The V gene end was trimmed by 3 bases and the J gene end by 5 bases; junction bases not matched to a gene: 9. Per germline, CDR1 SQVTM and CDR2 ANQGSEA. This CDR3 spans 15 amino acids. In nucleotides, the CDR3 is TGCAGCGTTGACCCGGGACAGGGGATTGGGGAGACCCAGTACTTC. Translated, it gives CSVDPGQGIGETQYF.

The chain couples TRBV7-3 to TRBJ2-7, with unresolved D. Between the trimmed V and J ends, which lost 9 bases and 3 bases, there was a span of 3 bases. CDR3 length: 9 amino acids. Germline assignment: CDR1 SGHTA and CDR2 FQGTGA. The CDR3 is CASDYEQYF. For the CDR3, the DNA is TGTGCCAGTGACTACGAGCAGTACTTC.

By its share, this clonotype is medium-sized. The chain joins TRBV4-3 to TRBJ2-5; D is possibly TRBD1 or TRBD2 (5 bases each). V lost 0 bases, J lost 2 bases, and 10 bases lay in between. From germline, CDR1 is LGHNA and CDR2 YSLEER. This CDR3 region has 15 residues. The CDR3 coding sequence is TGCGCCAGCAGCCAAGATTTGGGGGAACAAGAGACCCAGTACTTC. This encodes CASSQDLGEQETQYF.

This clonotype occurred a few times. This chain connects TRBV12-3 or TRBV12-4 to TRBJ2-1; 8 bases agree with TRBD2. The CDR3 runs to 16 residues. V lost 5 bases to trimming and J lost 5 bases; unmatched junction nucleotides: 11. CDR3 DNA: TGTGCCAGCAGTGCCCCTCGGGGGACTAGTCACAATGAGCAGTTCTTC. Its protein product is CASSAPRGTSHNEQFF.

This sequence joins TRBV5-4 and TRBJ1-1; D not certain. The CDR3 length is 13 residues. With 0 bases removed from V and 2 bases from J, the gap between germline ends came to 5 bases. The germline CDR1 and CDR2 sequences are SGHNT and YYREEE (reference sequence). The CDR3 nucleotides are TGTGCCAGCAGCTTGGAACTTAACACTGAAGCTTTCTTT. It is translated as CASSLELNTEAFF.

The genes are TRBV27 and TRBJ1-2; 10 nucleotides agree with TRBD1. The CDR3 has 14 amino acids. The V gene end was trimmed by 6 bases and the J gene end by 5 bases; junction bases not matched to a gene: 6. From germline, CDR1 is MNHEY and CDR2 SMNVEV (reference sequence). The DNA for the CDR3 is TGTGCCAGCAGCCCCGGGACAGGGGTATATGGCTACACCTTC. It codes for CASSPGTGVYGYTF.

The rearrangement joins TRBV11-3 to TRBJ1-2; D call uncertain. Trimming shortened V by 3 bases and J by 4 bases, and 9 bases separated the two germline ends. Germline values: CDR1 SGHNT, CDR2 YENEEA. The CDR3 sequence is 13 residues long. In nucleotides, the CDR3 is TGTGCCAGCAGCTTCTCCAGGAGCTATGGCTACACCTTC. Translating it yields CASSFSRSYGYTF.

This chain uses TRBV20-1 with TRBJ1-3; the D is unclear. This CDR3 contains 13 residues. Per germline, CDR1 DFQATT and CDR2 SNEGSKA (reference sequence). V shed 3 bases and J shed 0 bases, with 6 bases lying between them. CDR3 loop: CSASGFSGNTIYF. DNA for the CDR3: TGCAGTGCTAGTGGGTTCTCTGGAAACACCATATATTTT.

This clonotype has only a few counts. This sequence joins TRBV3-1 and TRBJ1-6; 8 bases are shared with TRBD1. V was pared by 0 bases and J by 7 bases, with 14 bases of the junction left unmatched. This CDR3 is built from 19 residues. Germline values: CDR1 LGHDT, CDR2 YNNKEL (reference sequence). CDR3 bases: TGTGCCAGCAGCCAAGAGGGGGGCAGGGGGCTATTGAGGAATTCACCCCTCCACTTT. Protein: CASSQEGGRGLLRNSPLHF.

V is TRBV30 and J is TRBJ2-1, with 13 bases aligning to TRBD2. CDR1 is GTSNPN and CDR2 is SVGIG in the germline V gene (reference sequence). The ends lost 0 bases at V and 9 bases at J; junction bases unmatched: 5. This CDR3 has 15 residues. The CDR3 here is CAWSVGLAGTTEQFF. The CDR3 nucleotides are TGTGCCTGGAGTGTGGGACTAGCGGGGACCACTGAGCAGTTCTTC.

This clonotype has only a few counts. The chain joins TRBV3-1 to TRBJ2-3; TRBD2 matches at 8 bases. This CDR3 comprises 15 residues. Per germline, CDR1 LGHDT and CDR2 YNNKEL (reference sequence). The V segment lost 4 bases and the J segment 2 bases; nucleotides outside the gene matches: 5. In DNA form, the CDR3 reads TGTGCCAGCAGCCTAGCGGGGCTTAACACAGATACGCAGTATTTT. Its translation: CASSLAGLNTDTQYF.

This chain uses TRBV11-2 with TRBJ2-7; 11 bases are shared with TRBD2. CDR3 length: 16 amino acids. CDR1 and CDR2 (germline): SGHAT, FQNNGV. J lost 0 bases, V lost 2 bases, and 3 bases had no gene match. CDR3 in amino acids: CASSLTSGSPSYEQYF. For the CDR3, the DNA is TGTGCCAGCAGCTTAACTAGCGGGAGTCCCTCCTACGAGCAGTACTTC.

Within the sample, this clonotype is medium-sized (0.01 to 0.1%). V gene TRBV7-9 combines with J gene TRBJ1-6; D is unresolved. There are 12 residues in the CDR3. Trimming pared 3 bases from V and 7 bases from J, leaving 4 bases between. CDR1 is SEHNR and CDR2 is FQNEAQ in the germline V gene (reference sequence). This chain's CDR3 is CASSFSNSPLHF. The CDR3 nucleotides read TGTGCCAGCAGCTTCTCAAATTCACCCCTCCACTTT.

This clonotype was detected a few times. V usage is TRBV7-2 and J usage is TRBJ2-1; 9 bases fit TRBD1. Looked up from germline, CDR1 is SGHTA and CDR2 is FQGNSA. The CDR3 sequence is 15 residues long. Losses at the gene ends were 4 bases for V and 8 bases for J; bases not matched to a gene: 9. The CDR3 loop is CASSSGQGFVHEQFF. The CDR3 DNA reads TGTGCCAGCAGCTCAGGACAGGGGTTTGTACATGAGCAGTTCTTC.

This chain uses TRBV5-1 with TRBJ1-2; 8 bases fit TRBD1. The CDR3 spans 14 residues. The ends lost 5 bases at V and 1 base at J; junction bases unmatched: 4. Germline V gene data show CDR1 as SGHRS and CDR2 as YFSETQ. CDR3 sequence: CASRRDRRNYGYTF. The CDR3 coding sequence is TGCGCCAGCAGACGGGACAGGCGTAACTATGGCTACACCTTC. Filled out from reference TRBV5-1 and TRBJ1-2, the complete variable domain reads KAGVTQTPRYLIKTRGQQVTLSCSPISGHRSVSWYQQTPGQGLQFLFEYFSETQRNKGNFPGRFSGRQFSNSRSEMNVSTLELGDSALYLCASRRDRRNYGYTFGSGTRLTVV.

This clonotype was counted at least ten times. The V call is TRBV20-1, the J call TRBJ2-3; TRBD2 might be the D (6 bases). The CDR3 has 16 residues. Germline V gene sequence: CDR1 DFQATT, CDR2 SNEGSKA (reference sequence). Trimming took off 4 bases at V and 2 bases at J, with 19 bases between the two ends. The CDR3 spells CSATLTSGTPTDTQYF. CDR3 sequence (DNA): TGCAGTGCTACCCTCACTTCCGGGACTCCCACAGATACGCAGTATTTT.

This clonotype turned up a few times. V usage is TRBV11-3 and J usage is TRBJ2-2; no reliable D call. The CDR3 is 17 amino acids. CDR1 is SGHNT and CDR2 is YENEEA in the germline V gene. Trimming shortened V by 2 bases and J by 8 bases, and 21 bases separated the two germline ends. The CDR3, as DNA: TGTGCCAGCAGCTTAACTTTCTGGTCCGAGAACTCTGGGGAGCTGTTTTTT. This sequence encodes CASSLTFWSENSGELFF.

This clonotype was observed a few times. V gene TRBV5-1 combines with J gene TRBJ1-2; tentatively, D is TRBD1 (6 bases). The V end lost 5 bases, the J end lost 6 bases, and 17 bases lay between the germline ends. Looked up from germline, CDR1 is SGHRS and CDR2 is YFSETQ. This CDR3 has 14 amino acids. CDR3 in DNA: TGCGCCAGCAGTTCCGGTTTTGGGGGCGATGGCTACACCTTC. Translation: CASSSGFGGDGYTF.

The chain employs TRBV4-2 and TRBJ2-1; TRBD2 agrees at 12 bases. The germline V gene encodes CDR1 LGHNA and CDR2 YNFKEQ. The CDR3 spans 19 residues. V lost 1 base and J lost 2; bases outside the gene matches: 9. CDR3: CASSQGGGLAGMTYNEQFF. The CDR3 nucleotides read TGTGCCAGCAGCCAAGGGGGAGGACTAGCGGGAATGACCTACAATGAGCAGTTCTTC.

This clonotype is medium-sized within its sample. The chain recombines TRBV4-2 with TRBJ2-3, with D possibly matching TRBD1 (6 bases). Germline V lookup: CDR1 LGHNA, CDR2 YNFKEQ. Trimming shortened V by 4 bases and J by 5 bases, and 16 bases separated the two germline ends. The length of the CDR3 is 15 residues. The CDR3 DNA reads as TGTGCCAGCAGCCCTGATGAGGGGGTGAGAGATACGCAGTATTTT. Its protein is CASSPDEGVRDTQYF.

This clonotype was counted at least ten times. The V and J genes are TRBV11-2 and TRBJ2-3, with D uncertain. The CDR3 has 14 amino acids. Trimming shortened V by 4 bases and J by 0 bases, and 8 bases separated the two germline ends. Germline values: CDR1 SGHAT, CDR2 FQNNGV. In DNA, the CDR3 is TGTGCCAGCAGCTATGGCGGAAGCACAGATACGCAGTATTTT. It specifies CASSYGGSTDTQYF.

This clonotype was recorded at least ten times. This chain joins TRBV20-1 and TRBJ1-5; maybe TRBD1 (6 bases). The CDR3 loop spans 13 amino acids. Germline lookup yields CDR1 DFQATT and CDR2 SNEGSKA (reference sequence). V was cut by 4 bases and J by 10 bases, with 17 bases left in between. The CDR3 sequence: CSATWTVSEPQHF. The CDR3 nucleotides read TGCAGTGCTACCTGGACAGTTTCAGAACCCCAGCATTTT.

CDR3 sequence reads: CASSLDRGRINSPLHF. DNA for the CDR3: TGCGCCAGCAGCTTGGACAGGGGGCGCATTAATTCACCCCTCCACTTT. This rearrangement joins TRBV5-1 to TRBJ1-6, with 9 nucleotides matching TRBD1. The CDR3 runs 16 residues. Unmatched junction bases numbered 4, after V lost 0 bases and J lost 6 bases. Germline V gene lookup returns CDR1 SGHRS and CDR2 YFSETQ.

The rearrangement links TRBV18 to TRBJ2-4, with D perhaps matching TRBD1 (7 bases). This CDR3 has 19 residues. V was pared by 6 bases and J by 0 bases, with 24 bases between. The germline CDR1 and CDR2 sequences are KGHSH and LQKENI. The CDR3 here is CASSPMVTGHGGAKNIQYF. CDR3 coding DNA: TGTGCCAGCTCGCCGATGGTGACAGGGCACGGGGGAGCCAAAAACATTCAGTACTTC.

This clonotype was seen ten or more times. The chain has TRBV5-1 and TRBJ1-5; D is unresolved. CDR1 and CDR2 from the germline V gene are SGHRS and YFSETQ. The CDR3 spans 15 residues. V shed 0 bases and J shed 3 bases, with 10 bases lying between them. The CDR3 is CASSLGPGDNQPQHF. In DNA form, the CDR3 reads TGCGCCAGCAGCTTGGGTCCCGGGGACAATCAGCCCCAGCATTTT.

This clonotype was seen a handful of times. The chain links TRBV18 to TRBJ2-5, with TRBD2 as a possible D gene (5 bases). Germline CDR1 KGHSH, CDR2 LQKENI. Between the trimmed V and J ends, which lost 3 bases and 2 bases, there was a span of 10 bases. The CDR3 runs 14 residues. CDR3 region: CASSPGSGQETQYF. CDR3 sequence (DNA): TGTGCCAGCTCACCGGGTTCGGGACAAGAGACCCAGTACTTC.

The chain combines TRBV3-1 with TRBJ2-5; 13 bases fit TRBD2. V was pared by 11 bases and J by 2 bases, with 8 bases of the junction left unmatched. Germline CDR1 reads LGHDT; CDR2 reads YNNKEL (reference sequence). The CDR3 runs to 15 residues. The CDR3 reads CACCQGLAGQETQYF. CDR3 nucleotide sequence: TGTGCCTGCTGCCAGGGACTAGCGGGACAAGAGACCCAGTACTTC.

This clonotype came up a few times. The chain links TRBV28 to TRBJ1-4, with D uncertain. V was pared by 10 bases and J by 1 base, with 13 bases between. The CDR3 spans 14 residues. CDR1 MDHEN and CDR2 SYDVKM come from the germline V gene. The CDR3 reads CATASGGTNEKLFF. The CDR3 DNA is TGTGCCACCGCCTCCGGTGGAACTAATGAAAAACTGTTTTTT.